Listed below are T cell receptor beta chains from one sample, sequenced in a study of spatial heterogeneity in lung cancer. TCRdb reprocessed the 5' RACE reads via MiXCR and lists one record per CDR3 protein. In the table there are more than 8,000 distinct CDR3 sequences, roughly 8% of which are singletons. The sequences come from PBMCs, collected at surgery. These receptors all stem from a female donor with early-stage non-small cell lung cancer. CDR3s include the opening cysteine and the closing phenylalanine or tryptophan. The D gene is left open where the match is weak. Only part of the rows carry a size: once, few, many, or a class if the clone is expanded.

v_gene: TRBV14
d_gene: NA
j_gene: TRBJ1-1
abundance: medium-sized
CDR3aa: CASSLSGAEGAFF
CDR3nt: TGTGCCAGCAGCCTGTCGGGCGCAGAAGGGGCTTTCTTT

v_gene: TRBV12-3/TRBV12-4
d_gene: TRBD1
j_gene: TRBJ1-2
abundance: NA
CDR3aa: CASSQGALGYTF
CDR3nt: TGTGCCAGCAGTCAGGGGGCGCTTGGCTACACCTTC

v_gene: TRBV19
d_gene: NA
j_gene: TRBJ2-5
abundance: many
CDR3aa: CASSKELRLIQETQYF
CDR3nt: TGTGCCAGTAGTAAGGAATTACGGCTTATCCAAGAGACCCAGTACTTC

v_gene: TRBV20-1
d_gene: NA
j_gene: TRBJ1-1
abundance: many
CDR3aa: CSSYVAGPNTEAFF
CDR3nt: TGCAGTTCTTATGTGGCCGGGCCGAACACTGAAGCTTTCTTT

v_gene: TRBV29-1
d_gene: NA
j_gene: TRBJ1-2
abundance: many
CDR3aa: CSVERGAGYTF
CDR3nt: TGCAGCGTTGAAAGGGGCGCTGGCTACACCTTC

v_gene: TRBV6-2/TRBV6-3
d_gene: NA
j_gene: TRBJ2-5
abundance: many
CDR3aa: CASKKGGATNSQETQYF
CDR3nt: TGTGCCAGCAAAAAAGGGGGGGCAACAAACTCACAAGAGACCCAGTACTTC

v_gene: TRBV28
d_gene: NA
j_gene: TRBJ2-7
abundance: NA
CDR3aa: CASSPGGPYPEQYF
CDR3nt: TGTGCCAGCAGCCCGGGTGGGCCTTATCCCGAGCAGTACTTC

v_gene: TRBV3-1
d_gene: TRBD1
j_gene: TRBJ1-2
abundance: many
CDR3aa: CASSPPGQRVHGYTF
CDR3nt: TGTGCCAGCAGCCCTCCGGGACAGAGGGTCCATGGCTACACCTTC

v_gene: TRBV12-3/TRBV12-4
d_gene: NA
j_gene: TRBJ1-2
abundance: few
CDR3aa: CASSIQGRGVNGYTF
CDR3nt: TGTGCCAGCAGCATTCAGGGGAGAGGGGTCAATGGCTACACCTTC

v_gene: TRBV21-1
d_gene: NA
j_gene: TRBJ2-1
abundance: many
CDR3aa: CANRDRGGYNEQFF
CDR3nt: TGTGCCAACAGGGACAGGGGAGGTTACAATGAGCAGTTCTTC

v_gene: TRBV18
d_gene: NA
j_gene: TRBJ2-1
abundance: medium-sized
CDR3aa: CASSPRAEGDNEQFF
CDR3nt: TGTGCCAGCTCACCACGGGCGGAAGGTGACAATGAGCAGTTCTTC

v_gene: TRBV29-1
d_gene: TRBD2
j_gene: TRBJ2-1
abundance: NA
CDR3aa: CSVASGSYNEQFF
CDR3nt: TGCAGCGTTGCTAGCGGGAGCTACAATGAGCAGTTCTTC

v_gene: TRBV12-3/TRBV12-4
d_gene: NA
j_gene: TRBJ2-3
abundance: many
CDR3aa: CASRPGHSTDTQYF
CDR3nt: TGTGCCAGCAGACCGGGACACAGCACAGATACGCAGTATTTT

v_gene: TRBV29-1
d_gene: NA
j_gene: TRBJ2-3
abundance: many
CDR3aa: CSVAVGSSTDTQYF
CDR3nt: TGCAGCGTTGCGGTGGGGTCTAGCACAGATACGCAGTATTTT

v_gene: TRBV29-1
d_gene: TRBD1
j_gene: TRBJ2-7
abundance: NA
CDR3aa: CSVAQGGDEQYF
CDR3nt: TGCAGCGTCGCGCAAGGGGGCGACGAGCAGTACTTC

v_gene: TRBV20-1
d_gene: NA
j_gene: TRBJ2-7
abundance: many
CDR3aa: CSAPAPGGQGEQYF
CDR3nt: TGCAGTGCACCTGCACCCGGCGGGCAGGGCGAGCAGTACTTC

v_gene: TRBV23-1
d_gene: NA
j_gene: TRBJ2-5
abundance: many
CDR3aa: CASTQRRETQYF
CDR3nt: TGCGCCAGCACCCAGCGGAGAGAGACCCAGTACTTC

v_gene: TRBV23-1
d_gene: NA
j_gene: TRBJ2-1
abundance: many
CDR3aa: CASMGADYNEQFF
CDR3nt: TGCGCCAGCATGGGGGCCGATTACAATGAGCAGTTCTTC

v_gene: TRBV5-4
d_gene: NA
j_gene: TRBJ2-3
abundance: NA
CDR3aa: CASSLAAGRTDTQYF
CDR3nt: TGTGCCAGCAGCTTGGCGGCAGGGCGCACAGATACGCAGTATTTT

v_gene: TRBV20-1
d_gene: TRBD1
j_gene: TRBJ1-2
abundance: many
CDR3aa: CSPRTGLNGYTF
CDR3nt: TGCAGTCCAAGGACAGGGTTGAATGGCTACACCTTC

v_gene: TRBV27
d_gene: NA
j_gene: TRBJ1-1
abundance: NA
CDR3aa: CASSFGHRVDTEAFF
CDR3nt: TGTGCCAGCAGTTTCGGTCACAGGGTGGACACTGAAGCTTTCTTT

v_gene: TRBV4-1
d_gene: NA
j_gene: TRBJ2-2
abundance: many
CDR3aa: CASSLKGDRNTGELFF
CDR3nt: TGCGCCAGCAGCCTGAAAGGGGATAGAAACACCGGGGAGCTGTTTTTT

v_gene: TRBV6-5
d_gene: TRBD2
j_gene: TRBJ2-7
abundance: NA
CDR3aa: CASSDTSGRINEQYF
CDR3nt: TGTGCCAGCAGCGACACTAGCGGGAGAATAAACGAGCAGTACTTC

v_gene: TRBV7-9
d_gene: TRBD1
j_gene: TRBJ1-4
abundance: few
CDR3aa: CASSLGETGAKKLFF
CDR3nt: TGTGCCAGCAGCTTAGGGGAGACAGGGGCGAAAAAACTGTTTTTT

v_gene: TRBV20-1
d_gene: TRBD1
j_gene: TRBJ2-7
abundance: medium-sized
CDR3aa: CSARGLGEQYF
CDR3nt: TGCAGTGCGAGGGGGCTTGGAGAGCAGTACTTC

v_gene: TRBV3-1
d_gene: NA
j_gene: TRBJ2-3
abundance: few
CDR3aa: CASSQDPGGTDTQYF
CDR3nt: TGTGCCAGCAGCCAAGATCCGGGGGGCACAGATACGCAGTATTTT

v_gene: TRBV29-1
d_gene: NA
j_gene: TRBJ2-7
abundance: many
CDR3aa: CSVEDSAGSSYEQYF
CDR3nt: TGCAGCGTTGAAGATAGCGCAGGGAGCTCCTACGAGCAGTACTTC

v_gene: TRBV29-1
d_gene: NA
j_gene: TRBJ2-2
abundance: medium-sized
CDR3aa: CSVEDRTSSSGELFF
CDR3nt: TGCAGCGTTGAAGATCGAACGTCTAGCAGCGGGGAGCTGTTTTTT

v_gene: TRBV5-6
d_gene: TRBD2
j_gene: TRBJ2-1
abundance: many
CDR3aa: CASSYVLAGGRHNEQFF
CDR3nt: TGTGCCAGCAGCTATGTACTAGCGGGAGGCCGCCACAATGAGCAGTTCTTC